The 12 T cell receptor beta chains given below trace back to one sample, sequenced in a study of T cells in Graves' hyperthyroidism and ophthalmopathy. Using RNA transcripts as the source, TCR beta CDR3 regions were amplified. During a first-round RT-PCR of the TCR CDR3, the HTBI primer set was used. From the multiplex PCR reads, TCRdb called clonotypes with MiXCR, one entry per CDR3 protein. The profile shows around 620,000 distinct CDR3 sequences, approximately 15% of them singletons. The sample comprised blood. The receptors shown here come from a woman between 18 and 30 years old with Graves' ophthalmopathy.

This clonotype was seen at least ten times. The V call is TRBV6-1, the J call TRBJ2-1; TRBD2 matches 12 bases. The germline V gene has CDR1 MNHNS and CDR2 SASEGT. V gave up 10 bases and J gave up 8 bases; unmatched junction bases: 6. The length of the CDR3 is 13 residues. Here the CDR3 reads CATRTSGTDEQFF. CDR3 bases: TGTGCCACCCGGACTAGCGGGACGGATGAGCAGTTCTTC.

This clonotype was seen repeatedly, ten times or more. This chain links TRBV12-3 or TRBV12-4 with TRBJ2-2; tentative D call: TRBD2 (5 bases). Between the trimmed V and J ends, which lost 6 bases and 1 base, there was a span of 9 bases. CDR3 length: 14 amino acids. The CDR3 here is CASRLEVNTGELFF. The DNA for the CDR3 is TGTGCCAGCAGACTAGAAGTGAACACCGGGGAGCTGTTTTTT.

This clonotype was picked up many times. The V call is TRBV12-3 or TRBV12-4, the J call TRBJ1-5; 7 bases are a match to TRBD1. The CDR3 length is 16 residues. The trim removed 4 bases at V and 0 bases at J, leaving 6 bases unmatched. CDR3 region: CASSSGQDFSNQPQHF. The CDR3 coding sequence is TGTGCCAGCAGTTCAGGACAGGACTTTAGCAATCAGCCCCAGCATTTT.

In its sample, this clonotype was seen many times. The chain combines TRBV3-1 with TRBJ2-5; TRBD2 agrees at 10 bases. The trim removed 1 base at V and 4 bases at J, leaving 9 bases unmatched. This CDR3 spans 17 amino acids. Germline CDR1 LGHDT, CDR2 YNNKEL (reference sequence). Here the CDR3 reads CASSQVGSGRAGETQYF. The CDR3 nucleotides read TGTGCCAGCAGCCAAGTTGGGAGCGGGAGGGCTGGAGAGACCCAGTACTTC.

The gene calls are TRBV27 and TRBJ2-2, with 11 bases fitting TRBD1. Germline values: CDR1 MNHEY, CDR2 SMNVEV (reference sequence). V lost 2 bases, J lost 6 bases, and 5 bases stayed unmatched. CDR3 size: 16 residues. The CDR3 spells CASSLAGQGAAGELFF. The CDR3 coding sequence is TGTGCCAGCAGTTTAGCCGGACAGGGGGCGGCCGGGGAGCTGTTTTTT.

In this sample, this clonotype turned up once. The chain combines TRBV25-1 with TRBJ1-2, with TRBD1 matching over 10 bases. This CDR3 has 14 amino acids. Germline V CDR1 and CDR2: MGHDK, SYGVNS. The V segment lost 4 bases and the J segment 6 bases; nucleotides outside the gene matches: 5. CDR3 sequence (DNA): TGTGCCAGCAGTGCCAGGGGACAGGGGAATGGCTACACCTTC. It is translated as CASSARGQGNGYTF.

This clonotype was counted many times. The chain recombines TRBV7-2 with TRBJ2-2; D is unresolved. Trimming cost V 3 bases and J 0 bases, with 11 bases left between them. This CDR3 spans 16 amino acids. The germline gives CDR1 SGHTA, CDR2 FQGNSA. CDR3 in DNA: TGTGCCAGCAGCTTCGTAGCCGTCGCGAACACCGGGGAGCTGTTTTTT. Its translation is CASSFVAVANTGELFF.

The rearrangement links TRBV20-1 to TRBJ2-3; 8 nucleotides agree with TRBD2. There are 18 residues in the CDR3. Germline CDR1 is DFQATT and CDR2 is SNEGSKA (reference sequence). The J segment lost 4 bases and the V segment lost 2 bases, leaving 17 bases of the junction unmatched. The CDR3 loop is CSARPLTGREAGADTQYF. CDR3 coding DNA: TGCAGTGCTAGACCTCTAACGGGGCGGGAGGCAGGGGCAGATACGCAGTATTTT.

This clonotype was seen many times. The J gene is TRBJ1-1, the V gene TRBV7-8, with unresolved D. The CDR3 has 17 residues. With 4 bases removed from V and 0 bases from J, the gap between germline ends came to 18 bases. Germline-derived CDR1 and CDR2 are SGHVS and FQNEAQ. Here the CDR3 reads CASSSPPEIPMNTEAFF. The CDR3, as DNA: TGTGCCAGCAGCTCGCCCCCGGAAATACCTATGAACACTGAAGCTTTCTTT.

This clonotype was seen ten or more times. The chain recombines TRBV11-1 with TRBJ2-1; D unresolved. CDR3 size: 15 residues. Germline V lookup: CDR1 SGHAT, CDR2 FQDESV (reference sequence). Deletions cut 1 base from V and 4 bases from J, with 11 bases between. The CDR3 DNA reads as TGTGCCAGCAGCTTAGATGGAAGCGAATACAATGAGCAGTTCTTC. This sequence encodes CASSLDGSEYNEQFF.

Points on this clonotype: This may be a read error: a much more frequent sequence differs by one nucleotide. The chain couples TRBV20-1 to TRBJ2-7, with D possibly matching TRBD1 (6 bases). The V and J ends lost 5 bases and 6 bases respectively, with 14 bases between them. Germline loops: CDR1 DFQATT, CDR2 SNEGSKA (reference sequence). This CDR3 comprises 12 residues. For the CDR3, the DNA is TGCAGTGCTGGGGACACCACCTGCGAGCAGTACTTC. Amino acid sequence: CSAGDTTCEQYF.

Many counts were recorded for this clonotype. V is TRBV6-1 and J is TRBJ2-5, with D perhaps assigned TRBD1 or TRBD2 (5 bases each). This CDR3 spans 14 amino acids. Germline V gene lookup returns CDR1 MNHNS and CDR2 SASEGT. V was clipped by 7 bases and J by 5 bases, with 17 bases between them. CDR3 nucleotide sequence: TGTGCCAGCACGGGCTTAACTTGGGGGGAGACCCAGTACTTC. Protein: CASTGLTWGETQYF.